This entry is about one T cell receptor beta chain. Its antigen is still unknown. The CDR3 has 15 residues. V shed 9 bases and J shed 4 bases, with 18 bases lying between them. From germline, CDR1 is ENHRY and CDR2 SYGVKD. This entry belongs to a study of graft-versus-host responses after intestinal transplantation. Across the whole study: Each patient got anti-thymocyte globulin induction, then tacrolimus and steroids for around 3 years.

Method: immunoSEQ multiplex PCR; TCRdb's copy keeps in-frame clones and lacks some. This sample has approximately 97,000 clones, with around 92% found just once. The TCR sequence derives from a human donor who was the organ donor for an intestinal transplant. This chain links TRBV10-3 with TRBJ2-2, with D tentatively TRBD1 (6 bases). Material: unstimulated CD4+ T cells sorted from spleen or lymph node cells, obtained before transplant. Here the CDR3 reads CAIRTGTPFTGELFF. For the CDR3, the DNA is TGTGCCATTCGCACCGGGACACCCTTCACCGGGGAGCTGTTTTTT.